Below, one T cell receptor beta chain is given with its context. This sample is part of a study of cytomegalovirus exposure and HLA in healthy donors. PCR was performed using 60 Vbeta and 13 Jbeta primers. TCRdb's copy holds only in-frame clones and misses some; the assay was immunoSEQ multiplex PCR. Among 90,000 to 100,000 clones, 76% were seen once, and the ten largest hold roughly 2%. The sample taken for sequencing was PBMCs. The sequence was obtained from a man in his forties in good health and CMV-seronegative.

CDR3 residues: CASSYSPNYNEQFF. DNA for the CDR3: TGTGCCAGCAGTTACTCCCCTAACTACAATGAGCAGTTCTTC. The chain recombines TRBV6-5 with TRBJ2-1; D ambiguous. The V end lost 0 bases, the J end lost 3 bases, and 6 bases lay between the germline ends. Germline CDR1 reads MNHEY; CDR2 reads SVGAGI. This CDR3 has 14 residues.